The present T cell receptor beta chain was sequenced within a study of blood T cells in healthy people across ages. For the second PCR, which ran for 7 to 11 cycles, a sample-barcoded 5' primer and a J-beta primer mix were used. TCRdb ran MiXCR on the 5' RACE reads and lists one entry per CDR3 protein. The sample records approximately 780,000 distinct CDR3 sequences, around 24% being singletons. V lost 4 bases, J lost 8 bases, and 9 bases stayed unmatched. The CDR3 is 15 residues long. CDR1 is KGHDR and CDR2 is SFDVKD in the germline V gene. These data were also reused for a study on T cells of mothers and their children.

The receptor comes from a boy younger than 18 in good health. This sequence joins TRBV24-1 and TRBJ2-1; TRBD2 agrees at 8 bases. Sample: blood. The CDR3 DNA sequence: TGTGCCACCAGTGAGCCAGGGACTAGGGTTTATGAGCAGTTCTTC. Encoded protein: CATSEPGTRVYEQFF.